The clone carrying this T cell receptor (beta chain) was observed at least ten times. As yet, its antigen is unknown. The germline V gene has CDR1 MGHRA and CDR2 YSYEKL. After removal of 0 bases from V and 12 bases from J, the junction contained 13 bases not matched to a gene. The CDR3 loop spans 16 amino acids. The sample comes from a study of glioma-infiltrating T cells. Study conclusions and caveats: CDR3 overlap between tissue and blood was very small.

Amplification of TCR alpha and beta CDR3 regions from RNA used iRepertoire nested multiplex PCR. TCRdb passed the multiplex PCR reads through MiXCR, listing each CDR3 protein once. The sample yields roughly 190,000 distinct CDR3 sequences, roughly a third seen once. What was sequenced was glioma tissue, nonneoplastic brain tissue, or PBMCs (not recorded which). This receptor was taken from a human donor with low-grade glioma or glioblastoma, undergoing nonglioma brain surgery, or in good health (not recorded which). This chain uses TRBV4-1 with TRBJ2-1; 8 positions match TRBD2. CDR3 bases: TGCGCCAGCAGCCAAGATACCGGGAGGGCCTTGAGTGTGCAGTTCTTC. Translation gives CASSQDTGRALSVQFF.